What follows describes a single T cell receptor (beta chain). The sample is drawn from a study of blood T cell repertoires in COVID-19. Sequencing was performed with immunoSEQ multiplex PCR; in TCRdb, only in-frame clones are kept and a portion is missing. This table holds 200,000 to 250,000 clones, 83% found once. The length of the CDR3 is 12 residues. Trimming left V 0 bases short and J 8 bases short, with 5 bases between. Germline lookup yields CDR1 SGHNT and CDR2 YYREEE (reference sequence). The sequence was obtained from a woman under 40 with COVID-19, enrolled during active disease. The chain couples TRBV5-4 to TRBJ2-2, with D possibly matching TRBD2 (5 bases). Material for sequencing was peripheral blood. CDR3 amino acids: CASSLGGGELFF. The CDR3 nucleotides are TGTGCCAGCAGCTTGGGAGGGGGGGAGCTGTTTTTT.